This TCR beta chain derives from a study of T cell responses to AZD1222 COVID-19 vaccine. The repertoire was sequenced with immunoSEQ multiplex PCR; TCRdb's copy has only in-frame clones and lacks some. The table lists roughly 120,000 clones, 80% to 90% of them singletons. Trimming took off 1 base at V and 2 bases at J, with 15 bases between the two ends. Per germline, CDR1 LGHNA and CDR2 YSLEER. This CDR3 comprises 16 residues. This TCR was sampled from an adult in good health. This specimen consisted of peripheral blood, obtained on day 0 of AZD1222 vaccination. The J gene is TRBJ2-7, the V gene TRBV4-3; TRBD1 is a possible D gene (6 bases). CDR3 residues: CASSQGGTLGTYEQYF. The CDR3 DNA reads TGCGCCAGCAGCCAAGGGGGGACATTAGGAACCTACGAGCAGTACTTC.